A selection of T cell receptor beta chains follows, all from one sample in a study of metastatic and nonmetastatic thyroid tumors. TCRdb used MiXCR to call clones anew from the PCR reads. The repertoire consists of some 90,000 clones, with over 8.5% occurring once and the leading ten covering around 8.8%. The sequencing sample was made of blood. These receptors were taken from a female donor with papillary thyroid cancer or a benign thyroid nodule (not recorded which). Some clones in this sample may be carry-over from other donors' samples. Each CDR3 is given with its conserved first and last residue. The D gene is left open where the match is weak. Clone size is not always given. Where it is, it says once, few, many or a class for expanded clones.

TRBJ2-6	TRBV6-4	NA	many	CASSDQSGANVLTF	TGTGCCAGCAGTGACCAATCTGGGGCCAACGTCCTGACTTTC
TRBJ1-2	TRBV20-1	TRBD1	NA	CSGDRGGYTF	TGCAGCGGAGACAGGGGCGGCTACACCTTC
TRBJ2-7	TRBV6-2/TRBV6-3	TRBD1	NA	CASRRTGGVYEQYF	TGTGCCAGCAGGAGGACAGGGGGCGTCTACGAGCAGTACTTC
TRBJ2-5	TRBV5-6	NA	NA	CASSARGFIRETQYF	TGTGCCAGCAGCGCCAGGGGTTTTATACGAGAGACCCAGTACTTC
TRBJ2-7	TRBV20-1	NA	many	CSARDLPGRYEQYF	TGCAGTGCTAGAGATCTACCGGGCAGATACGAGCAGTACTTC
TRBJ1-6	TRBV5-1	NA	many	CASSPQGPVYNSPLHF	TGCGCCAGCAGCCCTCAGGGACCCGTCTATAATTCACCCCTCCACTTT
TRBJ2-5	TRBV28	TRBD1	many	CASSPTTGGGTWTQYF	TGTGCCAGCAGTCCTACTACAGGGGGCGGCACATGGACCCAGTACTTC
TRBJ1-3	TRBV28	NA	many	CASSLWGHSGNTIYF	TGTGCCAGCAGTTTATGGGGACACTCTGGAAACACCATATATTTT
TRBJ1-1	TRBV12-3/TRBV12-4	NA	medium-sized	CASSSLGLSMNTEAFF	TGTGCCAGCAGTTCATTGGGCCTTTCCATGAACACTGAAGCTTTCTTT
TRBJ2-5	TRBV5-1	NA	NA	CASSWGTAQETQYF	TGCGCCAGCAGCTGGGGGACGGCGCAAGAGACCCAGTACTTC
TRBJ1-4	TRBV6-1	TRBD1	many	CASSYGTGGNEKLFF	TGTGCCAGCAGCTACGGGACAGGGGGTAATGAAAAACTGTTTTTT
TRBJ1-3	TRBV15	NA	many	CATSRDRAGGNTIYF	TGTGCCACCAGCAGAGATCGGGCAGGAGGAAACACCATATATTTT
TRBJ1-6	TRBV19	NA	many	CASSTAGSYNSPLHF	TGTGCCAGTAGTACCGCCGGGTCCTATAATTCACCCCTCCACTTT
TRBJ1-1	TRBV11-2	NA	many	CASSLGGPNEAFF	TGTGCCAGCAGCTTAGGTGGGCCCAATGAAGCTTTCTTT
TRBJ1-2	TRBV14	NA	many	CASSNREANYGYTF	TGTGCCAGCAGTAACAGGGAAGCTAACTATGGCTACACCTTC
TRBJ2-1	TRBV4-1	TRBD2	many	CASMSGLADAGQFF	TGCGCCAGCATGTCCGGACTAGCCGACGCTGGGCAGTTCTTC
TRBJ2-7	TRBV9	TRBD2	many	CASSVTSGDSYEQYF	TGTGCCAGCAGCGTAACTAGCGGGGACTCCTACGAGCAGTACTTC
TRBJ1-6	TRBV10-3	NA	many	CAISEGAYNSPLHF	TGTGCCATCAGTGAGGGGGCTTATAATTCACCCCTCCACTTT
TRBJ1-2	TRBV5-4	TRBD1	NA	CASSRTGGGYGYTF	TGTGCCAGCAGCAGGACAGGTGGGGGCTATGGCTACACCTTC
TRBJ1-2	TRBV6-1	NA	many	CASSEAGGRYGYTF	TGTGCCAGCAGTGAAGCCGGAGGGAGATATGGCTACACCTTC
TRBJ2-7	TRBV5-1	NA	NA	CASSFAGTSYEQYF	TGCGCCAGCAGCTTTGCCGGGACTTCCTACGAGCAGTACTTC
TRBJ2-7	TRBV11-1	TRBD2	NA	CASSLGTSGGYHEQYF	TGTGCCAGCAGCTTAGGCACTAGCGGGGGTTACCACGAGCAGTACTTC
TRBJ2-7	TRBV13	NA	NA	CASSKTRGSEQYF	TGTGCCAGCAGCAAGACCCGGGGATCCGAGCAGTACTTC
TRBJ2-7	TRBV18	NA	many	CASSPVQDSYEQYF	TGTGCCAGCTCACCAGTGCAGGACTCCTACGAGCAGTACTTC
TRBJ2-2	TRBV2	NA	many	CASSEEGGGELFF	TGTGCCAGCAGTGAAGAGGGCGGCGGGGAGCTGTTTTTT
TRBJ2-3	TRBV20-1	NA	NA	CSASTQSTDTQYF	TGCAGTGCTAGTACCCAAAGCACAGATACGCAGTATTTT
TRBJ2-5	TRBV2	NA	many	CASGRETQYF	TGTGCCAGCGGGCGGGAGACCCAGTACTTC
TRBJ2-2	TRBV10-3	NA	many	CAISKGGEVTGELFF	TGTGCCATCAGCAAGGGGGGGGAGGTCACCGGGGAGCTGTTTTTT
TRBJ2-2	TRBV5-1	NA	many	CASSLAGVTGELFF	TGCGCCAGCAGCTTGGCAGGGGTCACCGGGGAGCTGTTTTTT
TRBJ2-5	TRBV7-9	NA	many	CASSESRRETQYF	TGTGCCAGCAGCGAATCTAGAAGAGAGACCCAGTACTTC
TRBJ2-7	TRBV14	NA	many	CASSQDSPYEQYF	TGTGCCAGCAGCCAAGATAGTCCCTACGAGCAGTACTTC
TRBJ1-2	TRBV24-1	NA	many	CATSDSYGYTF	TGTGCCACCTCTGACAGCTATGGCTACACCTTC
TRBJ2-7	TRBV12-3/TRBV12-4	NA	many	CASSPPSTLEQYF	TGTGCCAGCAGTCCTCCCAGCACCCTCGAGCAGTACTTC
TRBJ2-7	TRBV7-2	TRBD2	many	CASSPGLAVSYEQYF	TGTGCCAGCAGCCCGGGACTAGCGGTTTCCTACGAGCAGTACTTC
TRBJ2-5	TRBV3-1	TRBD2	NA	CASSRASGGAETQYF	TGTGCCAGCAGCCGAGCTAGCGGGGGGGCCGAGACCCAGTACTTC
TRBJ2-5	TRBV15	NA	many	CATSRIGRVQETQYF	TGTGCCACCAGCAGAATCGGACGGGTTCAAGAGACCCAGTACTTC
TRBJ1-2	TRBV30	NA	NA	CAWRKQGVNYGYTF	TGTGCCTGGAGAAAACAGGGAGTTAACTATGGCTACACCTTC
TRBJ2-7	TRBV20-1	TRBD1	NA	CSASTGQGRHEQYF	TGCAGTGCTAGTACGGGACAGGGGCGTCACGAGCAGTACTTC
TRBJ1-1	TRBV6-2/TRBV6-3	TRBD1	many	CASSYRRTGFGEAFF	TGTGCCAGCAGTTACAGGCGGACAGGTTTTGGTGAAGCTTTCTTT
TRBJ2-2	TRBV5-1	NA	many	CASSLWGGELFF	TGCGCCAGCAGCCTCTGGGGCGGGGAGCTGTTTTTT
TRBJ1-5	TRBV20-1	TRBD1	many	CSAHASGGQGWEAQHF	TGCAGTGCTCACGCCTCGGGGGGACAGGGGTGGGAGGCCCAGCATTTT
TRBJ1-4	TRBV15	NA	NA	CATNEGFEGEKLFF	TGTGCCACCAATGAGGGGTTCGAGGGGGAAAAACTGTTTTTT
TRBJ2-6	TRBV9	NA	many	CASSDYSGANVLTF	TGTGCCAGCAGCGACTACTCTGGGGCCAACGTCCTGACTTTC
TRBJ2-5	TRBV4-2	NA	once	CASSQDQGGIPQETQYF	TGTGCCAGCAGCCAAGATCAGGGAGGCATCCCACAAGAGACCCAGTACTTC
TRBJ1-4	TRBV6-5	NA	many	CASSYSYRRKNEKLFF	TGTGCCAGCAGTTACTCGTACCGACGGAAAAATGAAAAACTGTTTTTT
TRBJ1-5	TRBV28	NA	many	CASRPGGGHQPQHF	TGTGCCAGCAGACCCGGTGGGGGACACCAGCCCCAGCATTTT
TRBJ2-3	TRBV19	NA	few	CASRQWDTQYF	TGTGCCAGTAGACAGTGGGATACGCAGTATTTT
TRBJ2-5	TRBV28	TRBD2	many	CASSSLAGGKETQYF	TGTGCCAGCAGTTCCCTAGCGGGGGGAAAAGAGACCCAGTACTTC
TRBJ2-7	TRBV20-1	NA	many	CSASTGIGEQYF	TGCAGTGCTTCCACAGGAATCGGGGAGCAGTACTTC
TRBJ2-1	TRBV4-1	TRBD1	many	CASSSRTGGVSEQFF	TGCGCCAGCAGCTCCCGGACAGGGGGGGTGAGTGAGCAGTTCTTC